Listed here are 10 T cell receptor beta chains from one sample, sequenced in a study of PD-L1 blockade in urothelial cancer. Time point given: pretreatment peripheral blood. Sequenced by immunoSEQ multiplex PCR; TCRdb stores in-frame clones only, minus some. This table has 50,000 to 75,000 clones, 70% to 90% appearing once. The sample consisted of PBMCs, taken around atezolizumab (anti-PD-L1) treatment. Receptors were obtained from a man between 65 and 79 years old with urothelial cancer.

The chain combines TRBV28 with TRBJ2-1, with D unclear. Germline V CDR1 and CDR2: MDHEN, SYDVKM. The ends were cut back, 8 bases at V and 0 bases at J, with 26 bases in the middle. The CDR3 length is 19 residues. Here the CDR3 reads CASLIGVLRESRSYNEQFF. CDR3 DNA sequence: TGTGCCAGCCTAATTGGAGTACTTCGCGAGTCCCGCTCCTACAATGAGCAGTTCTTC.

The CDR3 DNA sequence: TGTGCCAGCAGTTCCTCCGGGACAGGGGGGAGCACTGAAGCTTTCTTT. Translating it yields CASSSSGTGGSTEAFF. This rearrangement joins TRBV28 to TRBJ1-1; 11 bases map to TRBD1. Germline trimming cut 4 bases from V and 4 bases from J; bases unmatched to any gene: 8. The germline gives CDR1 MDHEN, CDR2 SYDVKM. The CDR3 totals 16 residues.

The chain recombines TRBV27 with TRBJ2-7, with 7 bases identical to TRBD1. Germline values: CDR1 MNHEY, CDR2 SMNVEV (reference sequence). V shed 6 bases and J 2 bases; nucleotides not matched to a gene: 13. The CDR3 is made up of 16 amino acids. The CDR3 sequence is CASSTSRGRFPYEQYF. DNA of the CDR3: TGTGCCAGCAGCACCTCGAGGGGGCGGTTTCCCTACGAGCAGTACTTC.

This chain connects TRBV19 to TRBJ2-5; 8 bases match TRBD2. The CDR3 is made up of 17 amino acids. Germline-derived CDR1 and CDR2 are LNHDA and SQIVND (reference sequence). The V segment lost 3 bases and the J segment 2 bases; nucleotides outside the gene matches: 11. CDR3 DNA: TGTGCCAGTAGTATCCCCCTGGGGCGGGAGGATCAAGAGACCCAGTACTTC. As protein: CASSIPLGREDQETQYF.

The V gene is TRBV2, the J gene TRBJ2-5, with D maybe TRBD2 (6 bases). Trimming removed 3 bases from V and 5 bases from J, with 10 bases in between. Germline-derived CDR1 and CDR2 are SNHLY and FYNNEI. The CDR3 contains 13 residues. The CDR3 protein is CASSEEGWETQYF. The CDR3 DNA follows: TGTGCCAGCAGTGAGGAGGGGTGGGAGACCCAGTACTTC.

This chain uses TRBV7-9 with TRBJ2-7; 10 nucleotides agree with TRBD2. The length of the CDR3 is 14 residues. Germline V gene sequence: CDR1 SEHNR, CDR2 FQNEAQ (reference sequence). J lost 4 bases, V lost 7 bases, and 7 bases had no gene match. CDR3 sequence reads: CASTYSGRFYEQYF. The CDR3 bases are TGTGCCAGCACCTATAGCGGGAGGTTTTACGAGCAGTACTTC.

V usage is TRBV7-2 and J usage is TRBJ2-2; TRBD1 aligns across 7 bases. After removal of 2 bases from V and 1 base from J, the junction contained 1 base not matched to a gene. The CDR3 spans 15 residues. The germline V gene has CDR1 SGHTA and CDR2 FQGNSA. CDR3 nucleotide sequence: TGTGCCAGCAGCTTAAGACAGGGGAACACCGGGGAGCTGTTTTTT. This sequence encodes CASSLRQGNTGELFF.

The chain combines TRBV4-3 with TRBJ2-2; D perhaps matches TRBD2 (6 bases). CDR3 length equals 17 residues. V was pared by 0 bases and J by 5 bases, with 16 bases between. The germline CDR1 and CDR2 sequences are LGHNA and YSLEER. CDR3 amino acids: CASSQDMLGTGTGELFF. CDR3 nucleotides: TGCGCCAGCAGCCAAGATATGTTAGGGACTGGAACCGGGGAGCTGTTTTTT.

The rearrangement links TRBV6-1 to TRBJ1-1; 7 bases match TRBD1. Germline V CDR1 and CDR2: MNHNS, SASEGT. This CDR3 contains 14 residues. After removal of 6 bases from V and 1 base from J, the junction contained 5 bases not matched to a gene. CDR3 loop: CASRVDRANTEAFF. The DNA for the CDR3 is TGTGCCAGCAGGGTAGACAGGGCGAACACTGAAGCTTTCTTT.

CDR3 DNA sequence: TGTGCCAGCAGGAAGCTAGCGGCCCAAGAGACCCAGTACTTC. It is translated as CASRKLAAQETQYF. The rearrangement links TRBV6-1 to TRBJ2-5, with 7 bases lining up with TRBD2. The V segment lost 6 bases and the J segment 1 base; nucleotides outside the gene matches: 5. The CDR3 is 14 residues long. Germline V gene lookup returns CDR1 MNHNS and CDR2 SASEGT.